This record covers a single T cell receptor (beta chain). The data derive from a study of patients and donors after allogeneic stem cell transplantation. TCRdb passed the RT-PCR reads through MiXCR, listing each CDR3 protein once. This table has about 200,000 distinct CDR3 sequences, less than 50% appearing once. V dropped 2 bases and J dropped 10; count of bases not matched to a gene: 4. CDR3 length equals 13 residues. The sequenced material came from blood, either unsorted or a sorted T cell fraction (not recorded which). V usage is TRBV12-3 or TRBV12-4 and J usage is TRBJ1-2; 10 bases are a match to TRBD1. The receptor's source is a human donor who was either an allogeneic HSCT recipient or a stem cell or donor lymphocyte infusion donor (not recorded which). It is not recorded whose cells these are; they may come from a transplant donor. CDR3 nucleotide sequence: TGTGCCAGCAGTTTAAGGGACAGGGGACCCTACACCTTC. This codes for CASSLRDRGPYTF.